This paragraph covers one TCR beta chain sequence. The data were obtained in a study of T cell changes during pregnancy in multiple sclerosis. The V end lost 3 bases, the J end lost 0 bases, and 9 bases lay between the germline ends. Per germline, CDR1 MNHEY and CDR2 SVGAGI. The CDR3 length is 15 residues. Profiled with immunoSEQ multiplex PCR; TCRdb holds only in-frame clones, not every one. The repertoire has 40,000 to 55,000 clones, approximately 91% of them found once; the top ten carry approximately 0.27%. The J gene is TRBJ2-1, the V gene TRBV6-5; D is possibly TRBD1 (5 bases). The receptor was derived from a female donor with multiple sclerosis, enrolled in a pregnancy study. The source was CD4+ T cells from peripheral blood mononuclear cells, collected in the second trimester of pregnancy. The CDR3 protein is CASSYLQGSYNEQFF. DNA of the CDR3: TGTGCCAGCAGTTATCTGCAGGGCTCCTACAATGAGCAGTTCTTC.